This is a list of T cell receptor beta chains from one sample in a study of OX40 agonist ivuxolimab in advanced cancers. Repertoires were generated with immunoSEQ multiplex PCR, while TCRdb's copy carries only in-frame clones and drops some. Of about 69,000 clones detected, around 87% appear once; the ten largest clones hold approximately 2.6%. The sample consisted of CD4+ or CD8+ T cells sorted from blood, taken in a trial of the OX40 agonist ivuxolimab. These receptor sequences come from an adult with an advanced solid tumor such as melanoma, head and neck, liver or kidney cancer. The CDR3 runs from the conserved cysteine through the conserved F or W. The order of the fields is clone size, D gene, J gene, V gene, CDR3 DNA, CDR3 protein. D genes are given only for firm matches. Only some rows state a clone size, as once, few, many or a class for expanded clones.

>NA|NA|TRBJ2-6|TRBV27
TGTGCCAGCAGTCCCGATCCAGGGGCTGGGGCCAACGTCCTGACTTTC
CASSPDPGAGANVLTF
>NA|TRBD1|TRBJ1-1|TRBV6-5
TGTGCCAGCAACCAGGACAGGGGCGTTGAAGCTTTCTTT
CASNQDRGVEAFF
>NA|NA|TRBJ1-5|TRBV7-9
TGTGCCAGCAGCTTACCTGGGCCCGCGATGCCCCAGCATTTT
CASSLPGPAMPQHF
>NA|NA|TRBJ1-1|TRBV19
TGTGCCAGTAGCCTCTGGGACACTGAAGCTTTCTTT
CASSLWDTEAFF
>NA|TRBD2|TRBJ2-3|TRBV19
TGTGCCAGTAGTCCCCGCTTAGCCGGGGGGGCAGCAGATACGCAGTATTTT
CASSPRLAGGAADTQYF
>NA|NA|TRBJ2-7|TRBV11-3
TGTGCCAGCAGCTTAGGAGTCCAGGCTCCCTCCTACGAGCAGTACTTC
CASSLGVQAPSYEQYF
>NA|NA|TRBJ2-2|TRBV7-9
TGTGCCAGCAGCTTAGCGGGGGCGAACACCGGGGAGCTGTTTTTT
CASSLAGANTGELFF
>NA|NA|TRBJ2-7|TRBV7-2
TGTGCCAGCAGCCCGGGTACCGCAAATACCTACGAGCAGTACTTC
CASSPGTANTYEQYF
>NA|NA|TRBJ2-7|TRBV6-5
TGTGCCAGCAGTTACTTTCGGGGGCAGCCCGACTACGAGCAGTACTTC
CASSYFRGQPDYEQYF
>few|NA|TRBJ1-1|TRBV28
TGTGCCAGCAGGGATACAATTGTTGAAGCTTTCTTT
CASRDTIVEAFF
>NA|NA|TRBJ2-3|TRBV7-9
TGTGCCAGCAGCTGGACGGATTTTGTACCAGATACGCAGTATTTT
CASSWTDFVPDTQYF
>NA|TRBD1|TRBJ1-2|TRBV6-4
TGTGCCAGCAGCCCTCGGACAGGGGGGGTAGAAGGCTACACCTTC
CASSPRTGGVEGYTF
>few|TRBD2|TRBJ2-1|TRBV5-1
TGCGCCAGCAGCATACTAGCGGGGGGGCAGAATGAGCAGTTCTTC
CASSILAGGQNEQFF
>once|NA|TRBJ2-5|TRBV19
TGTGCCAGTAGTGGGCGGCGGGGAGAGACCCAGTACTTC
CASSGRRGETQYF
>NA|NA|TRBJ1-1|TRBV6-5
TGTGCCAGCAGTCCCCGGCGGGGGAACACTGAAGCTTTCTTT
CASSPRRGNTEAFF
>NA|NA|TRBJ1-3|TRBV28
TGTGCCAGCAGTTCCGGATATTCTGGAAACACCATATATTTT
CASSSGYSGNTIYF
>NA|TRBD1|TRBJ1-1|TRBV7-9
TGTGCCAGCAGCCCATTCGGACAGGGGAACACTGAAGCTTTCTTT
CASSPFGQGNTEAFF
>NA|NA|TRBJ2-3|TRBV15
TGTGCCACCAGCAGAGATTCCCGGGGAGATACGCAGTATTTT
CATSRDSRGDTQYF
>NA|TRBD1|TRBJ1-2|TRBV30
TGTGCCTGGAGTGTGCAGGGGGCTGTTAACTATGGCTACACCTTC
CAWSVQGAVNYGYTF
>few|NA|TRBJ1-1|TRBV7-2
TGTGCCAGCCACCAGGGGAGGGGGGACACTGAAGCTTTCTTT
CASHQGRGDTEAFF
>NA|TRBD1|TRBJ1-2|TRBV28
TGTGCCAGCATTTCCGGGACAGGGGTCCTCTATGGCTACACCTTC
CASISGTGVLYGYTF
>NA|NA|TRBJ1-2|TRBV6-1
TGTGCCAGCAGTGAAGTGGGGGGATGGGCGGCCGCCGGCTACACCTTC
CASSEVGGWAAAGYTF
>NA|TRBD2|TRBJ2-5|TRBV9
TGTGCCAGCAGCGTAGGCTCTAGCGGGGGGGCGGAGACCCAGTACTTC
CASSVGSSGGAETQYF
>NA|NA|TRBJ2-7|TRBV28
TGTGCCACCTACGCCCCGGCGGCCCGCGAGCAGTACTTC
CATYAPAAREQYF
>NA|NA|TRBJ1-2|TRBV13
TGTGCCAGCAGCGGAGAGGACAGTGTCTTTGGCTACACCTTC
CASSGEDSVFGYTF
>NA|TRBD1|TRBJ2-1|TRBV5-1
TGCGCCAGCAGCTTGGGGATGGGACAGGGGGGCAATGAGCAGTTCTTC
CASSLGMGQGGNEQFF
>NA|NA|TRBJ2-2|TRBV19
TGTGCCAGTAGTATAACAGGGAATATGGACACCGGGGAGCTGTTTTTT
CASSITGNMDTGELFF